A selection of T cell receptor beta chains follows, all from one sample in a study of blood T cell repertoires in COVID-19. Profiling relied on immunoSEQ multiplex PCR, and the TCRdb table lists in-frame clones only, not all of them. The table has more than 110,000 clones, more than 80% seen once. Material: peripheral blood. The receptors here all came from a woman older than 75 in a cohort sampled during active or convalescent COVID-19. CDR3s include the opening cysteine and the closing phenylalanine or tryptophan. D genes are given only for firm matches. The size field is filled for only some rows; it gives once, few, many or a size class.

D gene,clone size,V gene,CDR3 length,J gene,CDR3 protein,CDR3 DNA
-,-,TRBV29-1,13,TRBJ1-5,CSVSRDSNQPQHF,TGCAGCGTTTCCCGGGATAGCAATCAGCCCCAGCATTTT
-,-,TRBV7-2,15,TRBJ2-1,CASSLGTGSYNEQFF,TGTGCCAGCAGCTTAGGAACAGGGTCCTACAATGAGCAGTTCTTC
TRBD1,-,TRBV6-4,13,TRBJ1-2,CASSARTGYGYTF,TGTGCCAGCAGTGCTAGGACAGGGTACGGCTACACCTTC
-,few,TRBV30,15,TRBJ2-1,CAWSPRQLSYNEQFF,TGTGCCTGGAGCCCAAGACAGCTAAGTTACAATGAGCAGTTCTTC
TRBD1,few,TRBV28,14,TRBJ1-6,CASSLTGVNSPLHF,TGTGCCAGCAGCCTAACAGGGGTTAATTCACCCCTCCACTTT
TRBD2,once,TRBV28,14,TRBJ2-1,CASSSLAGWNEQFF,TGTGCCAGCAGTTCTCTAGCGGGGTGGAATGAGCAGTTCTTC
-,-,TRBV19,14,TRBJ2-5,CASSRREIEETQYF,TGTGCCAGTAGTCGGAGAGAGATCGAAGAGACCCAGTACTTC
-,-,TRBV5-4,15,TRBJ2-2,CASSWVVPGIGELFF,TGTGCCAGCAGCTGGGTAGTCCCGGGAATTGGGGAGCTGTTTTTT
-,-,TRBV27,17,TRBJ1-6,CASSLRGSVSYNSPLHF,TGTGCCAGCAGTCTAAGGGGGAGCGTGTCCTATAATTCACCCCTCCACTTT
-,-,TRBV5-5,14,TRBJ2-5,CASSTDMGQETQYF,TGTGCCAGCAGCACCGACATGGGTCAAGAGACCCAGTACTTC
TRBD1,once,TRBV28,18,TRBJ2-6,CASSPRGQGSIGANVLTF,TGTGCCAGCAGTCCCCGAGGACAGGGATCTATTGGGGCCAACGTCCTGACTTTC
-,-,TRBV7-9,11,TRBJ2-3,CASGRGDTQYF,TGTGCCAGCGGACGGGGGGATACGCAGTATTTT
-,-,TRBV7-2,13,TRBJ1-5,CASSKAGGQPQHF,TGTGCCAGCAGCAAAGCCGGGGGTCAGCCCCAGCATTTT
TRBD1,-,TRBV9,16,TRBJ1-3,CASSLAGTVSGNTIYF,TGTGCCAGCAGCCTCGCCGGGACAGTCTCTGGAAACACCATATATTTT
TRBD1,-,TRBV7-9,14,TRBJ1-1,CASSRQGAGTEAFF,TGTGCCAGCAGCCGACAGGGGGCAGGTACTGAAGCTTTCTTT
-,few,TRBV4-2,13,TRBJ1-1,CASSQANGNEAFF,TGTGCCAGCAGCCAAGCGAACGGGAATGAAGCTTTCTTT
-,-,TRBV11-2,15,TRBJ2-1,CASSQGGGGYNEQFF,TGTGCCAGCAGCCAAGGGGGCGGGGGGTACAATGAGCAGTTCTTC
-,-,TRBV12-3/TRBV12-4,12,TRBJ2-3,CASSNAADTQYF,TGTGCCAGCAGTAACGCGGCGGATACGCAGTATTTT
TRBD2,-,TRBV28,17,TRBJ2-3,CASSRGRGGGARDTQYF,TGTGCCAGCAGCCGCGGACGGGGCGGGGGGGCGAGGGATACGCAGTATTTT
-,-,TRBV9,16,TRBJ2-5,CASSVGPGTPPETQYF,TGTGCCAGCAGCGTAGGACCAGGGACTCCCCCAGAGACCCAGTACTTC
TRBD1,-,TRBV19,16,TRBJ2-7,CASSTAQGAISYEQYF,TGTGCCAGTAGTACCGCCCAGGGGGCGATATCCTACGAGCAGTACTTC
-,-,TRBV9,11,TRBJ2-3,CASSHSDTQYF,TGTGCCAGCAGCCATTCAGATACGCAGTATTTT
-,-,TRBV7-2,12,TRBJ2-3,CASSWSRDTQYF,TGTGCCAGCAGCTGGAGTAGAGATACGCAGTATTTT
TRBD1,-,TRBV6-2/TRBV6-3,18,TRBJ2-6,CASSTLPGTGTGANVLTF,TGTGCCAGCAGTACGCTTCCCGGGACAGGGACAGGGGCCAACGTCCTGACTTTC
-,-,TRBV3-1/TRBV3-2,14,TRBJ1-1,CASSQGDTNTEAFF,TGTGCCAGCAGCCAAGGGGACACGAACACTGAAGCTTTCTTT
-,-,TRBV29-1,13,TRBJ1-1,CSVEMGRGTEAFF,TGCAGCGTTGAAATGGGGCGGGGTACTGAAGCTTTCTTT
TRBD2,-,TRBV7-2,16,TRBJ2-5,CASSSPLAGDQETQYF,TGTGCCAGCAGCTCCCCCCTAGCGGGGGACCAAGAGACCCAGTACTTC
-,few,TRBV10-2,13,TRBJ1-2,CASSVREIGGYTF,TGCGCCAGCAGTGTTAGGGAGATCGGCGGCTACACCTTC
-,-,TRBV25-1,15,TRBJ2-1,CASTSGSGPYNEQFF,TGTGCCAGCACCTCGGGTAGCGGACCCTACAATGAGCAGTTCTTC
-,few,TRBV7-8,13,TRBJ1-1,CASTKPRGTEAFF,TGTGCCAGCACCAAACCCCGGGGGACTGAAGCTTTCTTT
TRBD1,-,TRBV5-6,15,TRBJ1-4,CASSLITGDNEKLFF,TGTGCCAGCAGCTTAATCACAGGGGATAATGAAAAACTGTTTTTT
TRBD1,-,TRBV5-1,13,TRBJ1-2,CASGETGSGGYTF,TGCGCCAGCGGTGAGACAGGGTCTGGGGGCTACACCTTC
TRBD1,-,TRBV7-9,14,TRBJ2-2,CASRPGTGYGELFF,TGTGCCAGCAGACCCGGGACAGGCTACGGGGAGCTGTTTTTT
-,-,TRBV5-1,17,TRBJ1-3,CASSFGGTELSGNTIYF,TGCGCCAGCAGCTTTGGGGGGACGGAGCTCTCTGGAAACACCATATATTTT
-,once,TRBV6-5,15,TRBJ1-2,CASSYSTGLAYGYTF,TGTGCCAGCAGTTACTCGACAGGTCTCGCCTATGGCTACACCTTC
-,few,TRBV6-6,13,TRBJ1-5,CASNQVSNQPQHF,TGTGCCAGCAATCAGGTTAGCAATCAGCCCCAGCATTTT
TRBD1,-,TRBV6-1,15,TRBJ1-3,CASSEQGAYGNTIYF,TGTGCCAGCAGTGAACAGGGGGCTTACGGAAACACCATATATTTT
TRBD2,-,TRBV29-1,13,TRBJ2-3,CSATGGRTDTQYF,TGCAGCGCAACGGGGGGGCGCACAGATACGCAGTATTTT
-,-,TRBV5-1,14,TRBJ2-7,CASSLWGDPYEQYF,TGCGCCAGCAGCTTGTGGGGGGATCCCTACGAGCAGTACTTC
-,-,TRBV19,14,TRBJ2-1,CASSEGVYANEQFF,TGTGCCAGTAGTGAGGGGGTCTATGCCAATGAGCAGTTCTTC
-,-,TRBV6-6,15,TRBJ1-5,CASSDDRISNQPQHF,TGTGCCAGCAGTGACGACAGAATTAGCAATCAGCCCCAGCATTTT
-,-,TRBV5-6,14,TRBJ1-1,CASSVYGTFAGAFF,TGTGCCAGCAGCGTATACGGGACTTTTGCCGGGGCTTTCTTT
TRBD1,-,TRBV5-6,17,TRBJ2-5,CASSLLGQGGLQETQYF,TGTGCCAGCAGCTTGTTGGGACAGGGGGGGTTACAAGAGACCCAGTACTTC
-,-,TRBV5-1,15,TRBJ2-2,CASSLIFSGPGELFF,TGCGCCAGCAGCTTGATATTCTCAGGGCCCGGGGAGCTGTTTTTT
-,-,TRBV9,14,TRBJ2-3,CASSSGGGGDTQYF,TGTGCCAGCAGCTCCGGAGGGGGGGGAGATACGCAGTATTTT
-,-,TRBV21-1,13,TRBJ2-3,CASSKYTGGLQYF,TGTGCCAGCAGCAAGTACACAGGGGGCTTGCAGTATTTT
-,-,TRBV29-1,13,TRBJ2-2,CSVGTTNTGELFF,TGCAGCGTTGGGACAACGAACACCGGGGAGCTGTTTTTT
TRBD2,-,TRBV7-6,15,TRBJ2-1,CASSLGLAGYNEQFF,TGTGCCAGCAGCTTAGGACTAGCGGGGTACAATGAGCAGTTCTTC
-,-,TRBV30,12,TRBJ2-3,CAWSRSTDTQYF,TGTGCCTGGAGTCGGAGCACAGATACGCAGTATTTT
TRBD1,-,TRBV6-5,14,TRBJ1-5,CASRGQGGNQPQHF,TGTGCCAGCAGGGGACAGGGGGGCAATCAGCCCCAGCATTTT
TRBD2,-,TRBV7-9,13,TRBJ2-7,CASSFGLGPEQYF,TGTGCCAGCAGCTTCGGACTAGGCCCCGAGCAGTACTTC
TRBD2,-,TRBV5-8,13,TRBJ2-2,CASSRGGSGELFF,TGTGCCAGCAGCCGGGGGGGGTCCGGGGAGCTGTTTTTT
-,-,TRBV29-1,13,TRBJ2-3,CSVGGEATDTQYF,TGCAGCGTTGGGGGGGAAGCCACAGATACGCAGTATTTT
-,-,TRBV7-3,16,TRBJ2-1,CASSLLGGSGYNEQFF,TGTGCCAGCAGCTTATTAGGAGGGTCGGGTTACAATGAGCAGTTCTTC
-,-,TRBV6-1,15,TRBJ1-6,CASSPRGGGNSPLHF,TGTGCCAGCAGTCCCCGAGGGGGAGGGAATTCACCCCTCCACTTT
-,-,TRBV5-5,16,TRBJ1-4,CASSLGGSGWDEKLFF,TGTGCCAGCAGCTTGGGTGGCTCAGGCTGGGATGAAAAACTGTTTTTT
TRBD1,-,TRBV6-6,16,TRBJ1-1,CASSPGTGGGNTEAFF,TGTGCCAGCAGTCCCGGGACAGGGGGCGGGAACACTGAAGCTTTCTTT